Listed below are T cell receptor beta chains from one sample, sequenced in a study of cytomegalovirus exposure and HLA in healthy donors. The assay was immunoSEQ multiplex PCR, and TCRdb's table has in-frame clones only and misses some. The sample has about 55,000 clones; the top ten hold 8.9%. Sequenced sample: PBMCs. Receptor source: a man aged 45 to 65 in good health and CMV-seropositive. CDR3s include the opening cysteine and the closing phenylalanine or tryptophan. The order of the fields is V gene, J gene, D gene, CDR3 DNA, CDR3 protein. A D gene is named only where the DNA matches it firmly.

v_call: TRBV6-1; j_call: TRBJ2-3; d_call: TRBD2; cdr3_nt: TGTGCCAGCAGTGAAGGTCGTAGCGGGGGGGGGCCAGATACGCAGTATTTT; cdr3_aa: CASSEGRSGGGPDTQYF
v_call: TRBV10-1; j_call: TRBJ1-2; d_call: TRBD1; cdr3_nt: TGCGCCAGGACAGGGGACAATTACTATGGCTACACCTTC; cdr3_aa: CARTGDNYYGYTF
v_call: TRBV6-1; j_call: TRBJ2-1; d_call: NA; cdr3_nt: TGTGCCAGCACTCTTGGGACACGGGTAGGGAATGAGCAGTTCTTC; cdr3_aa: CASTLGTRVGNEQFF
v_call: TRBV5-1; j_call: TRBJ2-3; d_call: NA; cdr3_nt: TGCGCCAGCGGATCAGGGCAGGATACGCAGTATTTT; cdr3_aa: CASGSGQDTQYF
v_call: TRBV5-4; j_call: TRBJ1-2; d_call: TRBD1; cdr3_nt: TGTGCCAGCAGCTTGGCAGGGGGTGACGGCTACACCTTC; cdr3_aa: CASSLAGGDGYTF
v_call: TRBV6-5; j_call: TRBJ2-5; d_call: NA; cdr3_nt: TGTGCCAGCAGCGGGAATGCGGTGACCCAGTACTTC; cdr3_aa: CASSGNAVTQYF
v_call: TRBV10-3; j_call: TRBJ1-1; d_call: TRBD1; cdr3_nt: TGTGCCATCAGCCGGACAGGGGGCGCGGACACTGAAGCTTTCTTT; cdr3_aa: CAISRTGGADTEAFF
v_call: TRBV19; j_call: TRBJ1-1; d_call: NA; cdr3_nt: TGTGCCAGTAGTGTCCTGTTGAACACTGAAGCTTTCTTT; cdr3_aa: CASSVLLNTEAFF
v_call: TRBV5-4; j_call: TRBJ2-1; d_call: TRBD1; cdr3_nt: TGTGCCAGCAGCTCACCGGACAGGGACAATGAGCAGTTCTTC; cdr3_aa: CASSSPDRDNEQFF
v_call: TRBV29-1; j_call: TRBJ1-1; d_call: NA; cdr3_nt: TGCAGCGTACGACGGGGAAAGGAAGCTTTCTTT; cdr3_aa: CSVRRGKEAFF
v_call: TRBV19; j_call: TRBJ1-5; d_call: NA; cdr3_nt: TGTGCCAGTAGTATAGCAGGGGTGCAGCCCCAGCATTTT; cdr3_aa: CASSIAGVQPQHF
v_call: TRBV28; j_call: TRBJ1-1; d_call: TRBD1; cdr3_nt: TGTGCCAGCAGTTTATGGGGTACAGGGGTAAACACTGAAGCTTTCTTT; cdr3_aa: CASSLWGTGVNTEAFF
v_call: TRBV4-3; j_call: TRBJ1-4; d_call: NA; cdr3_nt: TGCGCCAGTAGCCAAAGCCCACTCACAGGGTTAGAACTGTTTTTT; cdr3_aa: CASSQSPLTGLELFF
v_call: TRBV4-3; j_call: TRBJ2-6; d_call: NA; cdr3_nt: TGCGCCAGCAGCCAAGACAGGGGGGTAGCTGGGGCCAACGTCCTGACTTTC; cdr3_aa: CASSQDRGVAGANVLTF
v_call: TRBV2; j_call: TRBJ1-5; d_call: NA; cdr3_nt: TGTGCCAGCAGTGCCGAGACAGTCCCCAATCAGCCCCAGCATTTT; cdr3_aa: CASSAETVPNQPQHF
v_call: TRBV28; j_call: TRBJ1-5; d_call: NA; cdr3_nt: TGTGCCAGCAGTTTATGGAGTCAGCCCCAGCATTTT; cdr3_aa: CASSLWSQPQHF
v_call: TRBV9; j_call: TRBJ2-3; d_call: NA; cdr3_nt: TGTGCCAGCAGCCCAGGTGGGAGTAGAGAAGGGTTACCTAGCACAGATACGCAGTATTTT; cdr3_aa: CASSPGGSREGLPSTDTQYF
v_call: TRBV10-3; j_call: TRBJ2-1; d_call: TRBD2; cdr3_nt: TGTGCCATCTCGGGACTAGCGGGTGGCAACGAGCAGTTCTTC; cdr3_aa: CAISGLAGGNEQFF
v_call: TRBV6-5; j_call: TRBJ2-2; d_call: TRBD2; cdr3_nt: TGTGCCAGCAGGAGACTAGCGGGAGGGGCCGGGGAGCTGTTTTTT; cdr3_aa: CASRRLAGGAGELFF
v_call: TRBV18; j_call: TRBJ1-1; d_call: NA; cdr3_nt: TGTGCCAGCTCACCCGCCGAGGAGACTGAAGCTTTCTTT; cdr3_aa: CASSPAEETEAFF
v_call: TRBV7-2; j_call: TRBJ2-7; d_call: TRBD2; cdr3_nt: TGTGCCAGCACCCCAAGCGGACTAGCGGGGCCAAGCTCCTACGAGCAGTACTTC; cdr3_aa: CASTPSGLAGPSSYEQYF
v_call: TRBV30; j_call: TRBJ1-5; d_call: NA; cdr3_nt: TGTGCCTGGAGTGTAGGAGGGTATAATCAGCCCCAGCATTTT; cdr3_aa: CAWSVGGYNQPQHF
v_call: TRBV6-1; j_call: TRBJ2-5; d_call: NA; cdr3_nt: TGTGCCAGCAGCCCAGGGACACATCAAGAGACCCAGTACTTC; cdr3_aa: CASSPGTHQETQYF
v_call: TRBV15; j_call: TRBJ2-5; d_call: TRBD2; cdr3_nt: TGTGCCACTAGCACGATAGCGGGGGGGGAGACCCAGTACTTC; cdr3_aa: CATSTIAGGETQYF
v_call: TRBV18; j_call: TRBJ1-1; d_call: NA; cdr3_nt: TGTGCCAGCTCACCACCGCGCGGGTTCGGCACTGAAGCTTTCTTT; cdr3_aa: CASSPPRGFGTEAFF
v_call: TRBV18; j_call: TRBJ2-3; d_call: NA; cdr3_nt: TGTGCCAGCTCACCAAGGGCGGGCGAAGGAACAGATACGCAGTATTTT; cdr3_aa: CASSPRAGEGTDTQYF
v_call: TRBV28; j_call: TRBJ2-1; d_call: NA; cdr3_nt: TGTGCCAGCAGCGAATCCCACGCGAGCTCCTACAATGAGCAGTTCTTC; cdr3_aa: CASSESHASSYNEQFF
v_call: TRBV28; j_call: TRBJ2-7; d_call: NA; cdr3_nt: TGTGCCAGCTCAACACCGGGAATTTTCTACGAGCAGTACTTC; cdr3_aa: CASSTPGIFYEQYF
v_call: TRBV6-5; j_call: TRBJ1-1; d_call: TRBD1; cdr3_nt: TGTGCCACCAAACCGGGACAGGGTCGTACTGAAGCTTTCTTT; cdr3_aa: CATKPGQGRTEAFF
v_call: TRBV19; j_call: TRBJ1-1; d_call: NA; cdr3_nt: TGTGCCAGTAGTATCTCGGACAAATCCTTCGCGGGGACTGAAGCTTTCTTT; cdr3_aa: CASSISDKSFAGTEAFF
v_call: TRBV4-1; j_call: TRBJ1-1; d_call: TRBD1; cdr3_nt: TGCGCCAGCAGCCGCCCGACAGGGAGTCCTGAAGCTTTCTTT; cdr3_aa: CASSRPTGSPEAFF
v_call: TRBV6-5; j_call: TRBJ2-1; d_call: TRBD2; cdr3_nt: TGTGCCAGCAGTTTGGGACTAGCGGGACACGAGCAGTTCTTC; cdr3_aa: CASSLGLAGHEQFF
v_call: TRBV30; j_call: TRBJ1-2; d_call: NA; cdr3_nt: TGTGCCTGGAGTTACGTGGCAGGCGGGGTCTATGGCTACACCTTC; cdr3_aa: CAWSYVAGGVYGYTF